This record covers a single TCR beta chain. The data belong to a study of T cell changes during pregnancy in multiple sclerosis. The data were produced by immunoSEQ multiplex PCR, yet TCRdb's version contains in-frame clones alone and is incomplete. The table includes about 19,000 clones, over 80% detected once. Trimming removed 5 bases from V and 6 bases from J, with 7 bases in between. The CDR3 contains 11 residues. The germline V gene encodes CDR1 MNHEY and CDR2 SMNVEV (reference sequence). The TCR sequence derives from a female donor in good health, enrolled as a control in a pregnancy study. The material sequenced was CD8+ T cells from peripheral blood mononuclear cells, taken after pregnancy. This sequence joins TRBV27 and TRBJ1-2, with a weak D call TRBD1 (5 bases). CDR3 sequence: CASSPGHGYTF. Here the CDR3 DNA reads TGTGCCAGCAGTCCAGGGCATGGCTACACCTTC.